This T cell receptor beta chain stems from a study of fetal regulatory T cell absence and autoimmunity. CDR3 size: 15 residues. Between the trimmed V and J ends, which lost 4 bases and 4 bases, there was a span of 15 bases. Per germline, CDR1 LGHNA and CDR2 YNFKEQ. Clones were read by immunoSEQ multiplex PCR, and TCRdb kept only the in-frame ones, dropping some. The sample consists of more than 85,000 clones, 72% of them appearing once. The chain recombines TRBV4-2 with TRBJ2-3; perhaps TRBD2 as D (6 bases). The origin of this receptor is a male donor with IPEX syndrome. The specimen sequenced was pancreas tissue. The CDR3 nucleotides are TGTGCCAGCAGCCTTCGACTAGGCGGGGCAGATACGCAGTATTTT. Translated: CASSLRLGGADTQYF.